The clone carrying this TCR beta chain was observed at least ten times. Its target is unknown. CDR3-region Arm-PCR and iRepertoire HTBI primers produced the TCR beta libraries. TCRdb re-called the multiplex PCR reads through MiXCR, storing one row per CDR3 protein. The sample includes about 520,000 distinct CDR3 sequences, more than 10% of them seen just once. Time point: newly diagnosed GD, antithyroid drugs for less than 3 months. PBMC-derived RNA was used for the TCR library. American Thyroid Association guidelines defined how Graves' disease was diagnosed. The sample is drawn from a study of regulatory T cells in long-lasting Graves disease. Trimming removed 1 base at V and 9 bases at J, with 17 bases between. The CDR3 contains 15 residues. Looked up from germline, CDR1 is SGDLS and CDR2 is YYNGEE. Points from the study as a whole: Gene preferences differed: TRBV28, TRBJ1-2, TRBJ2-5 in persistent cases.

These data are also associated with another study on T cells in Graves' hyperthyroidism and ophthalmopathy. That investigation notes: Orbital computed tomography and thyroid ultrasound, together with serum TRAb and thyroxine and clinical symptoms, were used for diagnoses. Blood held most thyroid clonotypes expanded above 0.001 frequency.

J is TRBJ2-1 and V is TRBV9, with D perhaps matching TRBD2 (6 bases). Specimen: peripheral blood mononuclear cells (PBMCs), collected at new diagnosis, from a patient treated with antithyroid drugs. This receptor was identified in a woman aged 25 to 45 with Graves disease. CDR3 loop: CASSVTFTEEGEQFF. CDR3 bases: TGTGCCAGCAGCGTAACCTTCACGGAGGAGGGTGAGCAGTTCTTC.